These 12 T cell receptor beta chains were sequenced from one sample in a study of shared clonotypes between healthy human individuals. Profiling relied on immunoSEQ multiplex PCR, and the TCRdb table lists in-frame clones only, not all of them. The table lists a few million clones, 85% to 95% of them singletons. The sample comprised naive CD4+ T cells sorted from blood. Subset meaning: CD45RA+ positively selected. Receptors originate from a man in his late teens or twenties in good health.

The rearrangement links TRBV6-1 to TRBJ1-1; 7 bases align to TRBD1. The trim removed 4 bases at V and 0 bases at J, leaving 5 bases unmatched. This CDR3 contains 15 residues. Germline values: CDR1 MNHNS, CDR2 SASEGT. In DNA form, the CDR3 reads TGTGCCAGCAGTGTAATTGGGACAGTGAACACTGAAGCTTTCTTT. This gives the protein CASSVIGTVNTEAFF.

Comments on this clone: Other DNA sequences in this specimen translate into the identical CDR3. The V call is TRBV7-2, the J call TRBJ2-2; D gene uncertain. The V and J ends lost 1 base and 1 base respectively, with 7 bases between them. The CDR3 length is 15 residues. The germline V gene has CDR1 SGHTA and CDR2 FQGNSA. CDR3 DNA: TGTGCCAGCAGCTTAGGGGGAAGGAACACCGGGGAGCTGTTTTTT. It yields the protein CASSLGGRNTGELFF.

The chain links TRBV5-4 to TRBJ2-2, with 8 nucleotides matching TRBD1. Germline assignment: CDR1 SGHNT and CDR2 YYREEE (reference sequence). There are 16 residues in the CDR3. Unmatched junction bases numbered 2, after V lost 1 base and J lost 0 bases. The CDR3 nucleotides read TGTGCCAGCAGCTTGCGGACAGGGACGAACACCGGGGAGCTGTTTTTT. Protein: CASSLRTGTNTGELFF.

CDR3 loop: CASKGDGNTGELFF. CDR3 DNA: TGCGCCAGCAAAGGTGACGGAAACACCGGGGAGCTGTTTTTT. V is TRBV5-1 and J is TRBJ2-2, with no clear D. CDR1 and CDR2 (germline): SGHRS, YFSETQ. This CDR3 contains 14 residues. The V and J ends lost 6 bases and 2 bases respectively, with 11 bases between them.

This rearrangement joins TRBV2 to TRBJ1-6; 9 bases are shared with TRBD1. Per the germline V gene, CDR1 is SNHLY and CDR2 is FYNNEI. CDR3 length: 16 amino acids. J lost 1 base, V lost 8 bases, and 6 bases had no gene match. The chain's CDR3 is CASSTGGFSYNSPLHF. CDR3 in DNA: TGTGCCAGCTCCACAGGGGGCTTTTCCTATAATTCACCCCTCCACTTT.

The chain combines TRBV29-1 with TRBJ1-1, with D tentatively TRBD1 (6 bases). The CDR3 spans 14 residues. CDR1 is SQVTM and CDR2 is ANQGSEA in the germline V gene. V shed 2 bases and J shed 3 bases, with 13 bases lying between them. The CDR3 DNA follows: TGCAGCGTTGAAATGAGGGGGGCGTACACTGAAGCTTTCTTT. Translating it yields CSVEMRGAYTEAFF. Filled out from reference TRBV29-1 and TRBJ1-1, the complete variable domain reads SAVISQKPSRDICQRGTSLTIQCQVDSQVTMMFWYRQQPGQSLTLIATANQGSEATYESGFVIDKFPISRPNLTFSTLTVSNMSPEDSSIYLCSVEMRGAYTEAFFGQGTRLTVV.

In DNA, the CDR3 is TGCGCCAGCAGCTGGGAAGGACAGAAAAATGAATTGTACAATGAGCAGTTCTTC. Encoded protein: CASSWEGQKNELYNEQFF. J is TRBJ2-1 and V is TRBV5-1; D is possibly TRBD1 (6 bases). The length of the CDR3 is 18 residues. V was shortened by 3 bases and J by 4 bases, with 23 bases between the two germline ends. CDR1 SGHRS and CDR2 YFSETQ come from the germline V gene.

The V gene is TRBV19, the J gene TRBJ1-6; perhaps TRBD1 as D (5 bases). In germline, CDR1 is LNHDA, CDR2 SQIVND (reference sequence). Trimming left V 3 bases short and J 6 bases short, with 12 bases between. The CDR3 extends over 15 amino acids. The CDR3 loop reads CASSMGQEGNSPLHF. CDR3 nucleotide sequence: TGTGCCAGTAGTATGGGGCAGGAGGGTAATTCACCCCTCCACTTT.

Only a few counts were recorded for this clone. The chain is built from TRBV25-1 and TRBJ1-1; tentative D call: TRBD1 (5 bases). Germline CDR1 MGHDK, CDR2 SYGVNS. V dropped 3 bases and J dropped 4 bases, with 9 bases sitting between them. CDR3 length: 13 amino acids. CDR3 bases: TGTGCCAGCAGTGACACGGGGGGCACTGAAGCTTTCTTT. Translation: CASSDTGGTEAFF.

The rearrangement links TRBV9 to TRBJ2-7, with D perhaps matching TRBD1 (5 bases). Germline lookup yields CDR1 SGDLS and CDR2 YYNGEE. The V gene lost 2 bases and the J gene lost 6 bases, with 21 bases spanning the gap. CDR3 length: 16 residues. The CDR3 region is CASSVQVMGLPSEQYF. CDR3 DNA sequence: TGTGCCAGCAGCGTCCAAGTGATGGGGCTACCTTCCGAGCAGTACTTC.

The chain carries TRBV7-9 and TRBJ2-3, with 7 bases lining up with TRBD1. V was clipped by 5 bases and J by 6 bases; unmatched bases: 14. The CDR3 is made up of 16 amino acids. The germline gives CDR1 SEHNR, CDR2 FQNEAQ (reference sequence). The CDR3 nucleotides are TGTGCCAGCAGCCCCGGGACAGCGACCCTCGGGGATACGCAGTATTTT. Encoded protein: CASSPGTATLGDTQYF.

The chain couples TRBV2 to TRBJ1-3, with D unresolved. This CDR3 contains 13 residues. Germline lookup yields CDR1 SNHLY and CDR2 FYNNEI. V gave up 4 bases and J gave up 3 bases, with 7 bases separating them. This CDR3 is CASSGLVGNTIYF. In nucleotides, the CDR3 is TGTGCCAGCAGTGGTTTGGTTGGAAACACCATATATTTT.